Listed here is a single T cell receptor (beta chain). Its target is not known. These data come from a study of shared clonotypes between healthy human individuals. The wider study: A donor's plate count was three for CD4 naive and three for CD4 memory; CD8 naive had two and CD8 memory one. Study-wide results and limits: Rarefaction analysis demonstrated incomplete sorted-subset sequencing notwithstanding large depth. The generation probabilities recorded for non-shared clonotypes fell below those of clonotypes shared by all four donors. Limited genetic and exposure-history diversity came from having few donors.

Naive CD8 cells were CD45RO-negative, positively selected for CCR7, excluding terminally differentiated effector memory CD45RA+ cells. The CDR3 loop spans 16 amino acids. V shed 0 bases and J 8 bases; nucleotides not matched to a gene: 10. CDR1 is SGDLS and CDR2 is YYNGEE in the germline V gene. Sequencing was performed with immunoSEQ multiplex PCR; in TCRdb, only in-frame clones are kept and a portion is missing. The repertoire holds around 2,000,000 clones, with around 96% as singletons. The origin of this receptor is a man aged 18 to 30 in good health. Sequenced material: naive CD8+ T cells sorted from blood. The chain uses TRBV9 and TRBJ2-1, with 8 bases matching TRBD2. Here the CDR3 reads CASSVEAAGGIDEQFF. CDR3 nucleotides: TGTGCCAGCAGCGTAGAAGCTGCGGGGGGTATCGATGAGCAGTTCTTC.